Sequencing of this TCR beta chain was carried out in a study of cytomegalovirus exposure and HLA in healthy donors. PCR involved 60 Vbeta and 13 Jbeta primers. Some clones are missing from TCRdb's copy, which holds only in-frame ones; the method was immunoSEQ multiplex PCR. The sample has just over 200,000 clones. About this clone itself: Its antigen is not identified.

Study observations and caveats: Later findings reportedly placed an Asian-associated ancestry cluster below the approximately 670-donor mean for N-insertions. Researchers reported in a later analysis that common viral pathogens appeared linked to several top clusters.

This TCR came from a girl aged 2-10 years in good health and CMV-seropositive. The material sequenced was PBMCs.

The CDR3 DNA sequence: TGTGCCAGCAGCGCGCCGGGACGCGGGGCGGAGACCCAGTACTTC. Amino acid sequence: CASSAPGRGAETQYF. V and J are TRBV7-2 and TRBJ2-5; weak D call: TRBD2 (6 bases). Germline V gene sequence: CDR1 SGHTA, CDR2 FQGNSA. Trimming stripped 5 bases from V and 5 bases from J, with 18 bases between. The CDR3 is 15 residues long.